This T cell receptor (beta chain) was recorded in a study of T cell responses to AZD1222 COVID-19 vaccine (dated by TCRdb to the early 2020s). Some background on the complete study: TCR sequencing was performed for approximately 240 trial participants, of whom around 210 were given two doses of AZD1222 and around 25 were given two doses of MenACWY control vaccine. Trial participants were enrolled by age into subgroups of 18-55, 56-69 and 70-plus years, and about 150, 27 and 61 TCR-sequenced participants, respectively, were included in these subgroups. General study outcomes and caveats: Because no day 14 peak-response samples were available, repertoires were characterized only after the peak T cell response. Participants were mostly white British and included more females than males, and it was suggested by the authors that clonal diversity may have been underestimated. After two AZD1222 doses, both the breadth and the depth of spike-specific TCRs were significantly higher than at day 0 and than in MenACWY recipients. In the small 56-69-year group, the increase in depth fell short of significance, most likely because of low power. Only a handful of AZD1222 recipients were SARS-CoV-2 seropositive at baseline, limiting conclusions about previously exposed vaccinees. CD4 TCRs associated with the vaccine covered the entire spike protein, and the dominant responses were in regions 160-218 and 743-854. Reportedly, almost half of the unique spike-specific TCRs recognized epitopes lying outside the regions that are mutated in the B.1.351 and B.1.1.7 variants.

The sample's time point label, in plain terms: about 28 days (+/-7) after the second vaccine dose. The treatment or condition label on this specimen signifies: meningococcal conjugate vaccine given as trial control. Vaccinee samples came from UK trials COV001 and COV002, including a single-blind randomized controlled phase 2/3 trial of AZD1222 (ChAdOx1 nCoV-19) in healthy adults. For TCRbeta chain sequencing, PBMC samples were collected from trial participants at day 0 and at day 28 after the second dose. In the case of this clone: It lacks a known antigen. Base quality data are lacking; no much larger clone is found one base away.

The CDR3 regions of human TCRbeta chains were analyzed by immunosequencing. In the original analysis: Repertoire TCRs were matched against a reference library of SARS-CoV-2-specific TCRs generated with the MIRA antigen-specificity platform. Breadth was defined as the fraction of unique TCRs that were SARS-CoV-2-associated, and depth was defined as the fraction of total T cells that were SARS-CoV-2-associated. Using the MIRA data, each spike-specific TCR was mapped to the spike region that the TCR reacts to and placed in a CD4 or CD8 class. Log10-transformed breadth and depth values were compared by one-way ANOVA with Sidak's multiple comparisons tests. What TCRdb holds here is the immuneACCESS table cut down to in-frame rearrangements. Part of the clones is not present; checked against another copy, under half of the missing clones reflect an unresolved V gene, and the others are unexplained. V and J calls plus clone size are reproduced from that table; the DNA served to infer D and trimming. This sample gives about 120,000 clones in total; approximately 90% of them show up just once. Together, the top ten hold 4% to 5% of the sample.

This clonotype originated in an adult who received the MenACWY meningococcal vaccine as a control. This sample comprised peripheral blood, obtained 28 days after the second dose of the MenACWY control vaccine.

The DNA reads TGCGCCAGCAGCCAAGGGTCTAGGGGGCTGTCTACCGGGGAGCTGTTTTTT. This encodes CASSQGSRGLSTGELFF. The chain links TRBV4-1 with TRBJ2-2; 7 bases in between match TRBD1. The germline V gene sets CDR1 to MGHRA and CDR2 to YSYEKL. From the cysteine up to the phenylalanine, the CDR3 has a length of 17 residues. Of all the DNA, just the CDR3 is kept, 51 bases in frame from base 1. V ends up 1 base short and J 5 bases short, with an unmatched junction base count of 10.